This TCR beta chain is drawn from a study of blood T cell repertoires in COVID-19. Study background: T cells, B-cell-depleted T cells, or PBMCs provided the cDNA or gDNA that served as material.

The germline V gene encodes CDR1 SGHTA and CDR2 FQGNSA. The V gene lost 5 bases and the J gene lost 5 bases, with 15 bases spanning the gap. The CDR3 covers 14 residues. Generated by immunoSEQ multiplex PCR, the TCRdb table keeps only in-frame clones and is missing some. The table records 250,000 to 350,000 clones, roughly 84% of them present only once. The clonotype was recovered from a person aged 70 to 85 with COVID-19, enrolled during active disease. The chain has TRBV7-2 and TRBJ2-5; D is perhaps TRBD1 (6 bases). Sequencing used peripheral blood. CDR3 region: CASSPEGVMETQYF. Written as DNA, the CDR3 is TGTGCCAGCAGCCCCGAGGGGGTCATGGAGACCCAGTACTTC.